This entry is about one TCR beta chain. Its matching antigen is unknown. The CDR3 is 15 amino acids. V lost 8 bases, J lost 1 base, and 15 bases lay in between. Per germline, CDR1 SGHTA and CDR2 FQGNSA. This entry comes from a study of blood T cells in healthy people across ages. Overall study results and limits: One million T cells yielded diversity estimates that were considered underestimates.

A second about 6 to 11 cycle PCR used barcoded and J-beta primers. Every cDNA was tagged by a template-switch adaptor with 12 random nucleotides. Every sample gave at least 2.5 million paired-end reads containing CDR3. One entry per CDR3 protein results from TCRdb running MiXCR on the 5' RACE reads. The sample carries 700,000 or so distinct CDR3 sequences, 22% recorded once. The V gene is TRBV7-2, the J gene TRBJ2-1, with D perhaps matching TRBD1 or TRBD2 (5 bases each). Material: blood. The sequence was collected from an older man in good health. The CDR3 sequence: CASVTVGGSYNEQFF. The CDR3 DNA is TGTGCCAGCGTAACGGTTGGGGGTTCCTACAATGAGCAGTTCTTC.